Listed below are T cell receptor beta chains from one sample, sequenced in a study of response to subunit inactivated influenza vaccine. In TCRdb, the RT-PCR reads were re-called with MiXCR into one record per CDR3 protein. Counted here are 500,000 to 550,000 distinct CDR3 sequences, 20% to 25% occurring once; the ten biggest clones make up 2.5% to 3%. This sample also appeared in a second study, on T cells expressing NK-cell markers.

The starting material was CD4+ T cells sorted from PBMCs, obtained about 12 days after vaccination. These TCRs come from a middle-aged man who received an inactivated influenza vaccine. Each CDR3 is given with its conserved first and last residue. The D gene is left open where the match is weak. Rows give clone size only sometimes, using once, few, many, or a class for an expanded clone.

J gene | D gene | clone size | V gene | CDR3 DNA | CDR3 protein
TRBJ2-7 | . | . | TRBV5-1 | TGCGCCAGCACTAAAGGGGGACAAGCGCCCTACGAGCAGTACTTC | CASTKGGQAPYEQYF
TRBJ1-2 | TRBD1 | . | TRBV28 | TGTGCCAGCAGACGACAGGGAGGTTATGGCTACACCTTC | CASRRQGGYGYTF
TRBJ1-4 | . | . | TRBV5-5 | TGTGCCAGCAGCTTACAGGGTCTAACTAATGAAAAACTGTTTTTT | CASSLQGLTNEKLFF
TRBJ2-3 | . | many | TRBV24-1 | TGTGCCACCAGTGTTGCCAGGGGATTCACAGATACGCAGTATTTT | CATSVARGFTDTQYF
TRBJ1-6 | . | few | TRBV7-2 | TGTGCCAGCAGCTTAAACAGGATTAATAATTCACCCCTCCACTTT | CASSLNRINNSPLHF
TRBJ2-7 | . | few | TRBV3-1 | TGTGCCAGCAGCCAATCACCACAGGGTCTTTTCTACGAGCAGTACTTC | CASSQSPQGLFYEQYF
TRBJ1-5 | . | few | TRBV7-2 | TGTGCCAGCAGCTTAGTTCGGTCCTTCTATAGCAATCAGCCCCAGCATTTT | CASSLVRSFYSNQPQHF
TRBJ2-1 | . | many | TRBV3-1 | TGTGCCAGCAGCCAAGCCGGAGACAATGAGCAGTTCTTC | CASSQAGDNEQFF
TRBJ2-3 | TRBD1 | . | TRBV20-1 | TGCAGTGCTAGAGTAGCGAAAGGGGGCAATCGTTTGACGCAGTATTTT | CSARVAKGGNRLTQYF
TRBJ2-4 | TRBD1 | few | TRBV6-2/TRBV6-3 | TGTGCCAGCAGTTCAACAGGGGGCGCGAAAAACATTCAGTACTTC | CASSSTGGAKNIQYF